Listed below are T cell receptor beta chains from one sample, sequenced in a study of neoadjuvant anti-PD-1 for oral cavity cancer. Profiling relied on immunoSEQ multiplex PCR, and the TCRdb table lists in-frame clones only, not all of them. Counted here are roughly 25,000 clones, 25% to 35% occurring once; the ten biggest clones make up over 15%. Here the sequenced sample was tumor tissue, taken after nivolumab (anti-PD-1) treatment. Receptors originate from a person between 35 and 79 years old with oral cavity squamous cell carcinoma. The CDR3 runs from the conserved cysteine through the conserved F or W. The D gene is left open where the match is weak. Clone size, where shown, is once, few, many, or a class for clones that have expanded.

. | TRBD1 | TRBJ1-2 | TRBV19 | TGTGCCAGTAGTATAGGGGGACAGGGTTCTATCCTCGTCGGCTACACCTTC | CASSIGGQGSILVGYTF
medium-sized | . | TRBJ1-1 | TRBV4-2 | TGTGCCAGCAGCCTGACGAACACTGAAGCTTTCTTT | CASSLTNTEAFF
few | TRBD1 | TRBJ1-2 | TRBV19 | TGTGCCAGTAGTATAGATTCACAGGGGAGAAGAGGCTACACCTTC | CASSIDSQGRRGYTF
few | . | TRBJ2-3 | TRBV18 | TGTGCCAGCTCACCACCGGGGGAGTCAGATACGCAGTATTTT | CASSPPGESDTQYF
. | . | TRBJ2-3 | TRBV5-4 | TGTGCCAGCAGCTCCGGGGGGCCAGATACGCAGTATTTT | CASSSGGPDTQYF
few | . | TRBJ1-5 | TRBV7-9 | TGTGCCAGCGTAAGGGGGGAAAATCAGCCCCAGCATTTT | CASVRGENQPQHF
. | . | TRBJ2-7 | TRBV5-1 | TGCGCCAGCAGCTTGGCCGGGACGAACTACGAGCAGTACTTC | CASSLAGTNYEQYF
. | TRBD1 | TRBJ2-3 | TRBV7-2 | TGTGCCAGCAGCCGGACAGGGAGAGTAGATACGCAGTATTTT | CASSRTGRVDTQYF
few | . | TRBJ2-5 | TRBV5-1 | TGCGCCAGCAGCGGTGACTCCCAAGAGACCCAGTACTTC | CASSGDSQETQYF
. | TRBD1 | TRBJ2-7 | TRBV27 | TGTGCCAGCAGTTCGGAGTGGACAGGGGTCTACGAGCAGTACTTC | CASSSEWTGVYEQYF
. | . | TRBJ2-3 | TRBV4-2 | TGTGCCAGCAGCCAAGATTGGCAGGGAGAAGATACGCAGTATTTT | CASSQDWQGEDTQYF
. | TRBD2 | TRBJ2-5 | TRBV6-1 | TGTGCCAGCAGTGGTCAAACTAGCGGCCAAGAGACCCAGTACTTC | CASSGQTSGQETQYF
medium-sized | . | TRBJ2-7 | TRBV6-1 | TGTGCCAGCACCGTAAGGGTAGGGGGGGGATACGAGCAGTACTTC | CASTVRVGGGYEQYF
. | TRBD1 | TRBJ1-4 | TRBV4-2 | TGTGCCAGCAGCCATCCGGACAGGAGGAATGAAAAACTGTTTTTT | CASSHPDRRNEKLFF
few | . | TRBJ1-2 | TRBV7-9 | TGTGCCAGCAGTGTTACCGTGACAGTCTATGGCTACACCTTC | CASSVTVTVYGYTF
few | TRBD1 | TRBJ2-5 | TRBV11-2 | TGTGCCAGCAGCCTAAGACAGGGGGATACAGAGACCCAGTACTTC | CASSLRQGDTETQYF
. | . | TRBJ1-3 | TRBV4-2 | TGTGCCAGCAGCCAACCAGGTAGTAGATCGAACACCATATATTTT | CASSQPGSRSNTIYF
. | . | TRBJ1-2 | TRBV28 | TGTGCCAGCAGTTTAAATTTCAGGGCGAGTGGCTACACCTTC | CASSLNFRASGYTF
few | TRBD2 | TRBJ2-1 | TRBV27 | TGTGCCAGCACGCCACCGGGAGGCAGGCAGTTCTTC | CASTPPGGRQFF
. | TRBD1 | TRBJ1-4 | TRBV5-1 | TGCGCCAGCAGCCTCCGTCCGGGACAGGGAAATGAAAAACTGTTTTTT | CASSLRPGQGNEKLFF
few | . | TRBJ2-4 | TRBV7-2 | TGTGCCAGCAGCTTAGGGAACCTGGGCATTCAGTACTTC | CASSLGNLGIQYF
few | . | TRBJ2-5 | TRBV4-1 | TGCGCCAGCAGCCTACAAGAGACCCAGTACTTC | CASSLQETQYF
few | . | TRBJ1-4 | TRBV29-1 | TGCAGCGCGGAACTAGGGGCAACTAATGAAAAACTGTTTTTT | CSAELGATNEKLFF
. | . | TRBJ1-2 | TRBV4-2 | TGTGCCAGCAGCCAAGATAGGATTGGGAGGGACTATGGCTACACCTTC | CASSQDRIGRDYGYTF
many | . | TRBJ2-3 | TRBV27 | TGTGCCAGCAGTTCCTATGACGCGGGGTCTAGCACAGATACGCAGTATTTT | CASSSYDAGSSTDTQYF
few | TRBD1 | TRBJ2-5 | TRBV5-1 | TGCGCCAGCAGCCGGGACAGCGGTTTGGGTAATTACGGGACCCAGTACTTC | CASSRDSGLGNYGTQYF
once | . | TRBJ2-1 | TRBV30 | TGTGCCTGGAGACGGGACGAGTACAATGAGCAGTTCTTC | CAWRRDEYNEQFF
few | . | TRBJ2-7 | TRBV6-6 | TGTGCCAGCAGTTATGGCCAGGGGAGCGGCGAGCAGTACTTC | CASSYGQGSGEQYF
few | TRBD1 | TRBJ1-2 | TRBV7-9 | TGTGCCAGCAGCTTAGCAGGGGGCCAGGCCATCTATGGCTACACCTTC | CASSLAGGQAIYGYTF
. | . | TRBJ1-4 | TRBV29-1 | TGCAGCGTTATCCTGTACACATCTAATGAAAAACTGTTTTTT | CSVILYTSNEKLFF
. | . | TRBJ1-2 | TRBV5-4 | TGTGCCAGCAGCTTGGTGGGCAGGGACTATGGCTACACCTTC | CASSLVGRDYGYTF
once | TRBD2 | TRBJ2-1 | TRBV4-2 | TGTGCCAGCAGCCAAGGCGAGTATCTAGCGGGGGGGTTAAATGAGCAGTTCTTC | CASSQGEYLAGGLNEQFF
few | . | TRBJ1-6 | TRBV27 | TGTGCCAGCAGCCCCTACTCCTATAATTCACCCCTCCACTTT | CASSPYSYNSPLHF
. | . | TRBJ1-5 | TRBV15 | TGTGCCACCAGATGGGGGGCGGATGCGCAGCCCCAGCATTTT | CATRWGADAQPQHF
few | TRBD1 | TRBJ2-3 | TRBV5-1 | TGCGCCAGCAGCCAGGGGGTTCCTAGCACAGATACGCAGTATTTT | CASSQGVPSTDTQYF
. | . | TRBJ1-4 | TRBV19 | TGTGCCAGTAGCCCCCTAAAATCGACTAATGAAAAACTGTTTTTT | CASSPLKSTNEKLFF
. | . | TRBJ2-4 | TRBV5-4 | TGTGCCAGCAGCTCCGGGCTCTCCCCAGAGTACTTC | CASSSGLSPEYF
few | . | TRBJ2-5 | TRBV27 | TGTGCCAGCAGTTTAAATGGGGTATCGAAGACCCAGTACTTC | CASSLNGVSKTQYF
. | . | TRBJ1-2 | TRBV28 | TGTGCCAGCAGTCCGACTTGGGGCGATGGCTACACCTTC | CASSPTWGDGYTF
once | . | TRBJ2-1 | TRBV5-1 | TGCGCCAGCAGCTTGGAAGGGGCGGGTTACAATGAGCAGTTCTTC | CASSLEGAGYNEQFF
. | . | TRBJ2-1 | TRBV11-2 | TGTGCCAGCAGCTTAGATAGAAAGTGGCAGGGTGGGTTCTTC | CASSLDRKWQGGFF
few | TRBD1 | TRBJ1-5 | TRBV5-1 | TGCGCCAGCAGCGTACAGGGGGACAGCAATCAGCCCCAGCATTTT | CASSVQGDSNQPQHF
. | . | TRBJ1-4 | TRBV15 | TGTGCCACCAGTCGGGGGGAGGCTAATGAAAAACTGTTTTTT | CATSRGEANEKLFF
many | TRBD1 | TRBJ1-1 | TRBV19 | TGTGCCAGCCAGGACAGGCTGAACACTGAAGCTTTCTTT | CASQDRLNTEAFF
. | . | TRBJ2-5 | TRBV19 | TGTGCCAGTAGTGACGACCGACTCCAAGAGACCCAGTACTTC | CASSDDRLQETQYF
few | . | TRBJ2-7 | TRBV18 | TGTGCCAGCTCACCAAGGAGGGAAAACTACGAGCAGTACTTC | CASSPRRENYEQYF
. | . | TRBJ1-2 | TRBV30 | TGTGCCTGGAGTGTACCGGGGGGGGGTTTGAACTATGGCTACACCTTC | CAWSVPGGGLNYGYTF
few | . | TRBJ1-2 | TRBV11-2 | TGTGCCAGCAGCTTAGATTTGGTTGGGGTATATGGCTACACCTTC | CASSLDLVGVYGYTF